This T cell receptor (beta chain) was observed in a study of vaccination effects on CD4 cells after COVID-19. Study-wide context: Each participant was given two doses of one vaccine (BNT162b2 or mRNA-1273).

Method: immunoSEQ multiplex PCR; TCRdb's copy keeps in-frame clones and lacks some. The data show more than 30,000 clones, about 71% seen once. The CDR3 loop spans 13 amino acids. Germline loops: CDR1 MNHEY, CDR2 SVGAGI. The V end lost 10 bases, the J end lost 14 bases, and 21 bases lay between the germline ends. On this clone: Its antigen is still unknown.

Investigators separated out CD4+ T cells once around 11 days of culture had passed. The study, taken as a whole, reports: Both infection-induced and vaccine-induced clones contracted markedly at late post-vaccination timepoints.

The sample was CD4+ T cells from PBMCs cultured without peptide, taken before COVID-19 vaccination. The genes are TRBV6-5 and TRBJ1-6; D uncertain. The receptor comes from a human donor who received a COVID-19 vaccine. The CDR3 reads CATEDSYNSALHF. In DNA form, the CDR3 reads TGTGCCACCGAGGATAGTTATAATTCGGCCCTCCACTTT.